This T cell receptor (beta chain) appears in the sequencing data of a study of blood T cell repertoires in COVID-19. Study background: Sites across the United States, Italy and Spain contributed samples from acute and convalescent COVID-19. Nucleic acid was either cDNA or gDNA, and it came from T cells, B-cell-depleted T cells, or PBMCs.

In the original analysis: Using reference gene primer amplification, nucleated cell counts were estimated. Here immunoSEQ multiplex PCR was the method, and the copy in TCRdb shows in-frame clones only, minus some. V and J calls and clone size are copied from that table; D and trimming were computed from the DNA. The table includes 40,000 to 50,000 clones, 80% to 90% detected once. The ends were cut back, 5 bases at V and 6 bases at J, with 18 bases in the middle. In germline, CDR1 is SGHKS, CDR2 YYEKEE (reference sequence). The CDR3 sequence is 14 residues long. The sequence came from a human donor in a cohort sampled during active COVID-19. Material for sequencing was peripheral blood. This chain uses TRBV5-5 with TRBJ2-7, with TRBD2 as a possible D gene (6 bases). CDR3 DNA: TGTGCCAGCAGATCCGAGACGGGAGTGAGCGAGCAGTACTTC. It translates to CASRSETGVSEQYF.